The T cell receptor (beta chain) under discussion was sequenced for a study of blood T cell repertoires in COVID-19. Study-level information: There were acute and convalescent COVID-19 samples, and they came from the United States, Italy and Spain. PBMCs, B-cell-depleted T cells, or T cells provided the cDNA or gDNA that made up the material.

CDR3 length: 16 amino acids. The trim removed 4 bases at V and 4 bases at J, leaving 11 bases unmatched. Germline CDR1 and CDR2: LGHDT and YNNKEL (reference sequence). Only in-frame clones appear in the TCRdb table, and some are missing; sequencing was by immunoSEQ multiplex PCR. Among around 30,000 clones listed, 85% to 90% were seen once. This receptor was identified in a human donor in a cohort sampled during active COVID-19. The rearrangement uses TRBV3-1 (or the pseudogene TRBV3-2) and TRBJ2-5; 8 nucleotides line up with TRBD1. What was sequenced was peripheral blood. The CDR3 spells CASSPIGQGGLETQYF. The CDR3 region has the DNA TGTGCCAGCAGCCCGATCGGACAGGGAGGACTAGAGACCCAGTACTTC.